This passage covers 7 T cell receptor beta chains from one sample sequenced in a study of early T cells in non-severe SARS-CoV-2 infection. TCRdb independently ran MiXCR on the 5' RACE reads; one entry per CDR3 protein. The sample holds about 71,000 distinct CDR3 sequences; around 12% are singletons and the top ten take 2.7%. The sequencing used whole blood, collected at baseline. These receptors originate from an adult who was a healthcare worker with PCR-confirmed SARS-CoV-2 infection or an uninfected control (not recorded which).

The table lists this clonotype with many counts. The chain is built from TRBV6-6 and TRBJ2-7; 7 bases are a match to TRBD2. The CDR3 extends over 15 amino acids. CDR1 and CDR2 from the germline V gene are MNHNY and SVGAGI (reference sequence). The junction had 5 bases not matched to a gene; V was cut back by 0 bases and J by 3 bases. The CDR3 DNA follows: TGTGCCAGCAGTTACTCCGGACTAGACCTCTACGAGCAGTACTTC. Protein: CASSYSGLDLYEQYF.

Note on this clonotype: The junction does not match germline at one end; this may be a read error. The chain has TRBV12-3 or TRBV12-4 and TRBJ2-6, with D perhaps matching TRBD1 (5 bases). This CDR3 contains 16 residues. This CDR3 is CASSPGHSSGPNVLTF. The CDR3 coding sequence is TGTGCCAGCAGCCCCGGACATTCCTCTGGGCCCAACGTCCTGACTTTC.

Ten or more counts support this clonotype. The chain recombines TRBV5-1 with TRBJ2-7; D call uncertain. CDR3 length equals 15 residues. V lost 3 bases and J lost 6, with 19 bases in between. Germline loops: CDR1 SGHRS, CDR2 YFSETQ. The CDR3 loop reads CASSSVVAGPSEQYF. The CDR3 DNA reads TGCGCCAGCAGCTCTGTAGTGGCAGGCCCCTCCGAGCAGTACTTC.

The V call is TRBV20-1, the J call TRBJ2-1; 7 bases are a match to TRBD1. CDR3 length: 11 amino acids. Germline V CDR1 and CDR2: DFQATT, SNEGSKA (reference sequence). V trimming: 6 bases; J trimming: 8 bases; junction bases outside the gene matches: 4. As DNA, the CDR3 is TGCAGTGCGAGACAGGGCTATGAGCAGTTCTTC. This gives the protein CSARQGYEQFF.

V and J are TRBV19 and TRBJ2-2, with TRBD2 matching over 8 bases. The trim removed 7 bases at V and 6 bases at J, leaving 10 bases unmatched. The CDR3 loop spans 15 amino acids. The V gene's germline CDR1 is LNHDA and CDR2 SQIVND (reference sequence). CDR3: CASTRLGSGAGELFF. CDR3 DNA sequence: TGTGCCAGTACCAGACTGGGTAGCGGGGCCGGGGAGCTGTTTTTT.

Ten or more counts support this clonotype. The CDR3 loop reads CASSLWNQGSDTQYF. CDR3 nucleotide sequence: TGTGCCAGCAGTTTATGGAACCAGGGCTCAGATACGCAGTATTTT. This chain links TRBV12-3 or TRBV12-4 with TRBJ2-3; D possibly corresponds to TRBD1 (5 bases). Trimming pared 2 bases from V and 4 bases from J, leaving 13 bases between. The CDR3 has 15 residues.

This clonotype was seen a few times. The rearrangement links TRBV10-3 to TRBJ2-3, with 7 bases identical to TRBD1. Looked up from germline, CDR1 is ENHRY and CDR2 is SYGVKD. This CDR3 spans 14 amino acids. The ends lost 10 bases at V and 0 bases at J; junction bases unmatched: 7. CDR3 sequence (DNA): TGTGCCAACGCCCGGGACAGTAGCACAGATACGCAGTATTTT. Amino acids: CANARDSSTDTQYF.